This entry concerns a single T cell receptor beta chain. Using immunoSEQ multiplex PCR, the repertoire was profiled, and TCRdb retains in-frame clones only, with some absent. The sample gives several thousand clones, approximately 86% of which show up once; under 25% is in the top ten. This sample is part of a study of lymphopenia after photon versus proton radiotherapy. Sequenced material: peripheral blood, taken from a patient treated with photon-based radiotherapy. This TCR derives from an elderly man with cholangiocarcinoma.

The CDR3 bases are TGTGCCAGCAGTCTGGGGGTCAGTACTGAAGCTTTCTTT. It codes for CASSLGVSTEAFF. This chain uses TRBV6-5 with TRBJ1-1; TRBD1 might be the D (5 bases). The V end was cut by 5 bases, the J end by 5 bases, with 12 bases between. CDR1 and CDR2 from the germline V gene are MNHEY and SVGAGI. CDR3 length: 13 residues.